These 21 T cell receptor beta chains were sequenced from one sample in a study of regulatory T cells in long-lasting Graves disease (TCRdb year 2021). The library was made by multiplex PCR. The sequencing machine was an Illumina HiSeq 4000. To build TCR beta libraries, CDR3 regions were amplified by Arm-PCR using iRepertoire HTBI primers. The raw public reads went through TCRdb reprocessing: fastp at Q25, MiXCR clone calling, in-frame beta chains kept. Rows matching on CDR3 protein sequence are summarized as one entry with the most common DNA and genes. The sample data list around 460,000 distinct CDR3 sequences, and roughly 21% of these were observed just once. Together, the top ten hold approximately 6.4% of the sample. The sample's time point, from its label and the paper: persistent/refractory GD, antithyroid drugs over 5 years with positive TRAb. For both TCR sequencing and RNA sequencing, RNA was extracted from PBMCs in TRIzol.

The sample in question was peripheral blood mononuclear cells (PBMCs), obtained when the disease was refractory, from a patient treated with antithyroid drugs. These receptor sequences come from a female donor with Graves disease.

J is TRBJ1-4 and V is TRBV19; weak D call: TRBD1 (6 bases). CDR3 length equals 14 residues. CDR1 and CDR2 (germline): LNHDA, SQIVND (reference sequence). V was trimmed by 9 bases and J by 6 bases, leaving 17 bases between them. CDR3 protein: CARDGQTDYEKLFF. The DNA of the CDR3 is TGTGCCAGAGACGGACAGACGGATTATGAAAAACTGTTTTTT.

With regard to this clonotype: Since a much larger clone is just one base distant, this may be a read error. The chain uses TRBV20-1 and TRBJ2-5, with D perhaps matching TRBD2 (6 bases). The CDR3 spans 15 residues. Germline V gene lookup returns CDR1 DFQATT and CDR2 SNEGSKA (reference sequence). CDR3 region: CSTRGKLDRGETQYF. DNA of the CDR3: TGCAGTACTAGAGGAAAACTTGACCGGGGGGAGACCCAGTACTTC.

The sample holds many counts of this clonotype. The DNA of the CDR3 is TGTGCCAGCAGCCAACTCCAGGGGGCTTACGAGCAGTACTTC. This sequence encodes CASSQLQGAYEQYF. The chain joins TRBV28 to TRBJ2-7; TRBD1 agrees at 8 bases. The junction had 8 bases not matched to a gene; V was cut back by 6 bases and J by 4 bases. Germline assignment: CDR1 MDHEN and CDR2 SYDVKM. The CDR3 sequence is 14 residues long.

The V gene is TRBV20-1, the J gene TRBJ2-1; TRBD2 aligns across 7 bases. Germline V gene data show CDR1 as DFQATT and CDR2 as SNEGSKA (reference sequence). V was pared by 4 bases and J by 7 bases, with 7 bases of the junction left unmatched. The CDR3 covers 13 residues. The CDR3 DNA follows: TGCAGTGCTATACGGGGAGGGAAGAATGAGCAGTTCTTC. This encodes CSAIRGGKNEQFF.

A note on this clonotype: One base separates it from a far larger clone, so it is likely a read error. The chain couples TRBV6-9 to TRBJ1-1; possible D gene TRBD1, 5 bases. Per germline, CDR1 MNHGY and CDR2 SVAAGI. The CDR3 runs 13 residues. With 2 bases removed from V and 4 bases from J, the gap between germline ends came to 8 bases. The CDR3 loop reads CASSYGAGTEAFF. CDR3 sequence (DNA): TGTGCCAGCAGTTATGGGGCAGGCACTGAAGCTTTCTTT.

This clonotype occurred a few times. The rearrangement uses TRBV7-9 and TRBJ2-2; possibly TRBD1 for D (5 bases). The CDR3 is 16 amino acids. The V end was cut by 6 bases, the J end by 6 bases, with 20 bases between. Germline V CDR1 and CDR2: SEHNR, FQNEAQ (reference sequence). CDR3 residues: CASRRNLGQGPGELFF. In DNA form, the CDR3 reads TGTGCCAGCAGACGCAACCTCGGCCAGGGTCCCGGGGAGCTGTTTTTT.

Many counts were recorded for this clonotype. The rearrangement links TRBV11-2 to TRBJ1-4, with D unclear. V lost 4 bases, J lost 0 bases, and 18 bases lay in between. The germline CDR1 and CDR2 sequences are SGHAT and FQNNGV. The CDR3 loop spans 18 amino acids. The chain's CDR3 is CASSSAAPRNPTNEKLFF. The CDR3 bases are TGTGCCAGCAGCTCCGCTGCCCCGAGAAACCCAACTAATGAAAAACTGTTTTTT. Combining the CDR3 with reference TRBV11-2 and TRBJ1-4 gives the whole variable domain EAGVAQSPRYKIIEKRQSVAFWCNPISGHATLYWYQQILGQGPKLLIQFQNNGVVDDSQLPKDRFSAERLKGVDSTLKIQPAKLEDSAVYLCASSSAAPRNPTNEKLFFGSGTQLSVL.

A note on this clonotype: The junction does not match germline at one end; this may be a read error. This chain links TRBV28 with TRBJ1-4, with 7 bases that match TRBD1. Germline V gene sequence: CDR1 MDHEN, CDR2 SYDVKM. There are 14 residues in the CDR3. DNA for the CDR3: TGTGCCACTCAACAGGGGACGCCTAATGAAAAACCGTTTTTT. Protein product: CATQQGTPNEKPFF.

This clonotype came up many times. The chain joins TRBV30 to TRBJ1-1; TRBD1 matches at 8 bases. The V gene end was trimmed by 5 bases and the J gene end by 5 bases; junction bases not matched to a gene: 4. Per germline, CDR1 GTSNPN and CDR2 SVGIG (reference sequence). CDR3 length: 12 residues. CDR3 sequence (DNA): TGTGCCTGGTACGGGACAGGTACTGAAGCTTTCTTT. Residues: CAWYGTGTEAFF.

This clonotype was recorded at least ten times. The chain recombines TRBV7-3 with TRBJ2-7; 8 bases line up with TRBD1. Germline trimming cut 5 bases from V and 2 bases from J; bases unmatched to any gene: 8. CDR3 length equals 15 residues. The germline gives CDR1 SGHTA, CDR2 FQGTGA. The CDR3 protein is CASSEGTGGPYEQYF. CDR3 sequence (DNA): TGTGCCAGCAGCGAAGGGACAGGAGGCCCCTACGAGCAGTACTTC.

This sequence joins TRBV15 and TRBJ2-7; 7 bases align to TRBD1. The V segment lost 1 base and the J segment 5 bases; nucleotides outside the gene matches: 8. The CDR3 consists of 15 residues. Germline V gives CDR1 LNHNV, CDR2 YYDKDF (reference sequence). CDR3 region: CATSRGQGLGDEQYF. Here the CDR3 DNA reads TGTGCCACCAGCAGAGGACAGGGATTAGGTGACGAGCAGTACTTC.

The table lists this clonotype with many counts. V is TRBV7-2 and J is TRBJ2-7, with D maybe TRBD1 (5 bases). There are 15 residues in the CDR3. Germline assignment: CDR1 SGHTA and CDR2 FQGNSA. The V and J ends lost 2 bases and 5 bases respectively, with 16 bases between them. The DNA of the CDR3 is TGTGCCAGCAGCTTATCGGCAGGGAACGTCCACGAGCAGTACTTC. This encodes CASSLSAGNVHEQYF.

The genes are TRBV20-1 and TRBJ2-2; D is perhaps TRBD1 or TRBD2 (5 bases each). The CDR3 is made up of 12 amino acids. V lost 7 bases and J 7 bases, leaving 13 bases between the germline ends. Germline V gene data show CDR1 as DFQATT and CDR2 as SNEGSKA (reference sequence). In DNA, the CDR3 is TGCAGTGGAGCCGGGGCTAGCGGGGAGCTGTTTTTT. Amino acids: CSGAGASGELFF.

This clonotype was counted many times. J is TRBJ2-4 and V is TRBV20-1; the D gene is possibly TRBD1 (6 bases). The CDR3 has 11 residues. From germline, CDR1 is DFQATT and CDR2 SNEGSKA (reference sequence). V dropped 6 bases and J dropped 12 bases, with 15 bases sitting between them. The CDR3 reads CSAAEGQCQYF. CDR3 DNA sequence: TGCAGTGCCGCCGAGGGACAATGTCAGTACTTC.

This clonotype was found many times. The chain carries TRBV6-1 and TRBJ2-2; TRBD2 matches 9 bases. The V gene's germline CDR1 is MNHNS and CDR2 SASEGT. The CDR3 totals 16 residues. V lost 5 bases, J lost 0 bases, and 4 bases stayed unmatched. CDR3 DNA sequence: TGTGCCAGCAGTCACGGACTAGCGACGAACACCGGGGAGCTGTTTTTT. Its translation: CASSHGLATNTGELFF.

About this clonotype itself: It may be a read error: a sequence one base away is much more abundant. The chain recombines TRBV20-1 with TRBJ2-5; 10 bases line up with TRBD2. The CDR3 covers 18 residues. Germline values: CDR1 DFQATT, CDR2 SNEGSKA (reference sequence). J was trimmed by 7 bases and V by 0 bases; bases with no gene match: 17. CDR3 region: CSARDLGASGGVGGTQYF. Written as DNA, the CDR3 is TGCAGTGCTAGAGATCTCGGAGCTAGCGGGGGAGTAGGGGGGACCCAGTACTTC.

There are many counts of this clonotype. The rearrangement uses TRBV7-3 and TRBJ2-7; D gene ambiguous. This CDR3 is built from 12 residues. Deletions cut 4 bases from V and 9 bases from J, with 13 bases between. CDR1 is SGHTA and CDR2 is FQGTGA in the germline V gene. CDR3 coding DNA: TGTGCCAGCAGCTCGAGTGATGGTCGGCAGTACTTC. This encodes CASSSSDGRQYF. The full variable domain, completed using reference TRBV7-3 and TRBJ2-7, is GAGVSQTPSNKVTEKGKYVELRCDPISGHTALYWYRQSLGQGPEFLIYFQGTGAADDSGLPNDRFFAVRPEGSVSTLKIQRTERGDSAVYLCASSSSDGRQYFGPGTRLTVT.

V and J are TRBV4-1 and TRBJ2-1, with D possibly TRBD2 on 6 matching bases. The CDR3 sequence is 14 residues long. Trimming pared 2 bases from V and 6 bases from J, leaving 11 bases between. Germline V CDR1 and CDR2: MGHRA, YSYEKL. The DNA of the CDR3 is TGCGCCAGCAGCCAAAGGGGACTCATCAATGAGCAGTTCTTC. This translates into CASSQRGLINEQFF.

This clonotype appeared a few times. The V gene is TRBV7-9, the J gene TRBJ2-7; maybe TRBD1 (5 bases). This CDR3 has 15 residues. Trimming stripped 1 base from V and 2 bases from J, with 12 bases between. From germline, CDR1 is SEHNR and CDR2 FQNEAQ (reference sequence). The CDR3 nucleotides read TGTGCCAGCAGCTTAGGCCAGGGAATCACCTACGAGCAGTACTTC. Translation: CASSLGQGITYEQYF.

The rearrangement uses TRBV7-9 and TRBJ2-1, with D perhaps TRBD1 or TRBD2 (5 bases each). CDR1 is SEHNR and CDR2 is FQNEAQ in the germline V gene (reference sequence). Trimming took 3 bases from V and 4 from J, leaving 7 bases between them. This CDR3 region has 13 residues. The CDR3 spells CASSLGRYNEQFF. The CDR3 nucleotides are TGTGCCAGCAGCTTGGGACGGTACAATGAGCAGTTCTTC.

This clonotype has only a few counts. In DNA form, the CDR3 reads TGTGCCAGCAGCTTAGTAGCGGGACAATCCTACGAGCAGTACTTC. It codes for CASSLVAGQSYEQYF. The gene calls are TRBV7-2 and TRBJ2-7; 8 positions match TRBD2. V shed 1 base, J shed 1 base, and the junction held 3 bases outside the gene matches. The germline V gene encodes CDR1 SGHTA and CDR2 FQGNSA. The CDR3 sequence is 15 residues long. The full variable domain, with the rest looked up from reference TRBV7-2 and TRBJ2-7, is GAGVSQSPSNKVTEKGKDVELRCDPISGHTALYWYRQSLGQGLEFLIYFQGNSAPDKSGLPSDRFSAERTGGSVSTLTIQRTQQEDSAVYLCASSLVAGQSYEQYFGPGTRLTVT.